This T cell receptor beta chain was recovered during a study of blood T cells in healthy people across ages. Germline V gene lookup returns CDR1 SGHRS and CDR2 YFSETQ. V lost 4 bases to trimming and J lost 6 bases; unmatched junction nucleotides: 7. The CDR3 contains 14 residues. The second PCR ran roughly 6 to 11 cycles with a sample-barcoded 5' primer and J-beta primers. TCRdb used MiXCR to reprocess the 5' RACE reads, holding one entry per CDR3 protein. The table records 660,000 or so distinct CDR3 sequences, around 54% of them present only once. This chain connects TRBV5-1 to TRBJ1-2; TRBD1 agrees at 9 bases. The sample consisted of blood. The sequence came from a man in his sixties in good health. Here the CDR3 reads CASSARQGVDGYTF. The CDR3 nucleotides read TGCGCCAGCAGCGCAAGACAGGGGGTCGATGGCTACACCTTC.